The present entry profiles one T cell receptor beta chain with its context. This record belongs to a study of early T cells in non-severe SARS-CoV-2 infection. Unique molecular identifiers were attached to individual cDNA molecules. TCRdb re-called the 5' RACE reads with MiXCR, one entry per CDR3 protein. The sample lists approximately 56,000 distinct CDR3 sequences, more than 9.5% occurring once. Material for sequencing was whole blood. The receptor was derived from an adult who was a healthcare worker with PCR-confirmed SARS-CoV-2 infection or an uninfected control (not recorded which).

The CDR3 DNA reads TGCAGTGCTAGAGAATTAAGGGCAGGGGGTGACTATGGCTACACCTTC. It yields the protein CSARELRAGGDYGYTF. The chain uses TRBV20-1 and TRBJ1-2; 7 bases are shared with TRBD1. Germline trimming cut 0 bases from V and 3 bases from J; bases unmatched to any gene: 10. Per the germline V gene, CDR1 is DFQATT and CDR2 is SNEGSKA (reference sequence). CDR3 size: 16 residues.